The source of this T cell receptor beta chain is a study of T-cell reconstitution after alpha-beta-depleted transplantation in children. As it was prepared, the TCRbeta library received unique molecular identifiers. MiXCR was run by TCRdb on the PCR reads, yielding one entry per CDR3 protein. The table has over 550,000 distinct CDR3 sequences, under 12% seen once; the top ten hold around 4%. This clonotype was counted ten times or more. This clonotype originated in a human donor who donated a stem cell graft to a child with acute myeloid leukemia. The material sequenced was PBMCs from the stem cell graft donor, taken from the stem cell graft.

As DNA, the CDR3 is TGTGCCAGCAGCTTAGCTGTGTGGGGCAATGAGCAGTTCTTC. Residues: CASSLAVWGNEQFF. The rearrangement uses TRBV11-2 and TRBJ2-1; unclear D gene. Germline lookup yields CDR1 SGHAT and CDR2 FQNNGV. The CDR3 length is 14 residues. V shed 1 base and J shed 6 bases, with 10 bases lying between them.